These 21 T cell receptor beta chains originate from one sample sequenced in a study of radiotherapy plus CTLA-4 blockade in lung cancer. The assay was immunoSEQ multiplex PCR, and TCRdb's table has in-frame clones only and misses some. The repertoire consists of 45,000 to 60,000 clones, with 75% to 90% occurring once and the leading ten covering 2.5% to 3.5%. Source: peripheral blood, taken from a patient treated with radiotherapy plus ipilimumab. Receptors originate from a human donor with non-small cell lung cancer who had stable disease on radiotherapy plus ipilimumab.

This clone was seen just once. The V gene is TRBV5-1, the J gene TRBJ1-1; 7 positions agree with TRBD1. The CDR3 contains 14 residues. CDR1 is SGHRS, CDR2 YFSETQ, per germline. V lost 4 bases to trimming and J lost 1 base; unmatched junction nucleotides: 4. CDR3 in amino acids: CASSPQGGNTEAFF. CDR3 coding DNA: TGCGCCAGCAGCCCCCAGGGGGGGAACACTGAAGCTTTCTTT.

This clone was seen a few times. The V call is TRBV11-2, the J call TRBJ2-2; D possibly corresponds to TRBD2 (5 bases). Germline loops: CDR1 SGHAT, CDR2 FQNNGV. V was cut by 1 base and J by 4 bases, with 7 bases left in between. The CDR3 extends over 14 amino acids. CDR3: CASSLASTTGELFF. Here the CDR3 DNA reads TGTGCCAGCAGCTTAGCTAGCACCACCGGGGAGCTGTTTTTT.

The chain links TRBV19 to TRBJ1-5; TRBD1 is a possible D gene (5 bases). Germline lookup yields CDR1 LNHDA and CDR2 SQIVND (reference sequence). Trimming stripped 4 bases from V and 6 bases from J, with 10 bases between. CDR3 length equals 13 residues. CDR3 amino acids: CASSTDRSQPQHF. CDR3 nucleotide sequence: TGTGCCAGTAGTACCGACAGAAGTCAGCCCCAGCATTTT.

The chain employs TRBV6-6 and TRBJ1-5; the D is unclear. Trimming pared 2 bases from V and 1 base from J, leaving 6 bases between. The CDR3 length is 14 residues. Germline lookup yields CDR1 MNHNY and CDR2 SVGAGI (reference sequence). CDR3 in amino acids: CASSYGGSNQPQHF. The CDR3 DNA reads TGTGCCAGCAGTTACGGAGGCAGCAATCAGCCCCAGCATTTT.

The V and J genes are TRBV4-2 and TRBJ2-3; D is possibly TRBD1 (6 bases). Looked up from germline, CDR1 is LGHNA and CDR2 is YNFKEQ. The CDR3 totals 14 residues. Deletions cut 2 bases from V and 4 bases from J, with 10 bases between. The CDR3 spells CASSQRQGPDTQYF. The DNA for the CDR3 is TGTGCCAGCAGCCAACGCCAGGGGCCAGATACGCAGTATTTT.

As DNA, the CDR3 is TGCGCCAGCAGTCTATGTAGGGACAGGGGTTTAACTGAAGCTTTCTTT. It codes for CASSLCRDRGLTEAFF. The J gene is TRBJ1-1, the V gene TRBV23-1; 10 nucleotides align to TRBD1. TRBV23-1 is an open reading frame whose function is uncertain. V lost 4 bases to trimming and J lost 5 bases; unmatched junction nucleotides: 10. The CDR3 covers 16 residues.

This clone was counted only a few times. This sequence joins TRBV5-1 and TRBJ1-3; D remains ambiguous. The ends were cut back, 2 bases at V and 3 bases at J, with 12 bases in the middle. The germline gives CDR1 SGHRS, CDR2 YFSETQ. The CDR3 covers 15 residues. DNA for the CDR3: TGCGCCAGCAGCTTAACGGGGTTATATGGAAACACCATATATTTT. Residues: CASSLTGLYGNTIYF.

CDR3 sequence reads: CASSVPGQGSGNTIYF. The DNA of the CDR3 is TGTGCCAGCAGTGTCCCGGGACAGGGGTCAGGAAACACCATATATTTT. The J gene is TRBJ1-3, the V gene TRBV28; 10 bases are a match to TRBD1. Germline trimming cut 5 bases from V and 4 bases from J; bases unmatched to any gene: 8. The CDR3 totals 16 residues. Germline CDR1 reads MDHEN; CDR2 reads SYDVKM.

This clone appeared a few times. The chain couples TRBV4-2 to TRBJ2-5; D unresolved. The CDR3 sequence is 14 residues long. V lost 0 bases, J lost 0 bases, and 5 bases lay in between. CDR1 LGHNA and CDR2 YNFKEQ come from the germline V gene. The CDR3 nucleotides read TGTGCCAGCAGCCAAGATCCGTACCAAGAGACCCAGTACTTC. Encoded protein: CASSQDPYQETQYF.

This chain connects TRBV27 to TRBJ2-6, with 7 bases that match TRBD1. Germline CDR1 is MNHEY and CDR2 is SMNVEV (reference sequence). The CDR3 covers 15 residues. Trimming cost V 4 bases and J 2 bases; bases outside gene matches: 2. In DNA, the CDR3 is TGTGCCAGCAGTTATGACAGGGCTGGGGCCAACGTCCTGACTTTC. Its protein product is CASSYDRAGANVLTF.

The rearrangement links TRBV7-2 to TRBJ1-1; D perhaps matches TRBD1 (6 bases). Per germline, CDR1 SGHTA and CDR2 FQGNSA. CDR3 length equals 17 residues. The V end was cut by 1 base, the J end by 0 bases, with 15 bases between. CDR3 nucleotides: TGTGCCAGCAGCTTAGTCCCAGGGGTTACGGTGAACACTGAAGCTTTCTTT. Protein product: CASSLVPGVTVNTEAFF.

V gene TRBV2 combines with J gene TRBJ1-6, with 8 bases that match TRBD1. Trimming cost V 2 bases and J 0 bases; bases outside gene matches: 0. The CDR3 is 16 amino acids. Germline V gene data show CDR1 as SNHLY and CDR2 as FYNNEI. DNA for the CDR3: TGTGCCAGCAGTGAAACAGGGGGCTCCTATAATTCACCCCTCCACTTT. It yields the protein CASSETGGSYNSPLHF.

V gene TRBV7-3 combines with J gene TRBJ1-1; D is undetermined. Trimming removed 4 bases from V and 1 base from J, with 7 bases in between. Germline assignment: CDR1 SGHTA and CDR2 FQGTGA. The CDR3 totals 13 residues. CDR3 in DNA: TGTGCCAGCAGCTCCCCCGGGAACACTGAAGCTTTCTTT. This encodes CASSSPGNTEAFF. The full variable domain, rest sourced from reference TRBV7-3 and TRBJ1-1, is GAGVSQTPSNKVTEKGKYVELRCDPISGHTALYWYRQSLGQGPEFLIYFQGTGAADDSGLPNDRFFAVRPEGSVSTLKIQRTERGDSAVYLCASSSPGNTEAFFGQGTRLTVV.

The chain recombines TRBV5-1 with TRBJ2-5; 14 nucleotides align to TRBD2. The CDR3 runs to 17 residues. CDR1 and CDR2 from the germline V gene are SGHRS and YFSETQ. V was pared by 3 bases and J by 5 bases, with 9 bases of the junction left unmatched. The CDR3 sequence is CASSSGTSGRVGETQYF. The CDR3 DNA sequence: TGCGCCAGCAGCTCGGGGACTAGCGGGAGAGTAGGGGAGACCCAGTACTTC.

J is TRBJ2-2 and V is TRBV28; D unclear. CDR3 size: 11 residues. Trimming cost V 7 bases and J 12 bases, with 12 bases left between them. Germline V gene lookup returns CDR1 MDHEN and CDR2 SYDVKM. CDR3 region: CASTFGAKLFF. CDR3 DNA sequence: TGTGCCAGCACATTCGGTGCCAAGCTGTTTTTT.

The CDR3 is CASSLGRGQVLAKNIQYF. The CDR3 DNA sequence: TGTGCCAGCAGCTTAGGCAGGGGGCAGGTTCTAGCCAAAAACATTCAGTACTTC. V is TRBV7-2 and J is TRBJ2-4; TRBD1 matches at 8 bases. V trimming: 1 base; J trimming: 0 bases; junction bases outside the gene matches: 8. Germline CDR1 reads SGHTA; CDR2 reads FQGNSA. This CDR3 comprises 18 residues.

With regard to this clone: The identical CDR3 is also encoded by other nucleotide sequences in the sample. This sequence joins TRBV9 and TRBJ1-4, with 8 bases identical to TRBD1. CDR3 length: 18 residues. The V gene's germline CDR1 is SGDLS and CDR2 YYNGEE. Losses at the gene ends were 0 bases for V and 7 bases for J; bases not matched to a gene: 14. This chain's CDR3 is CASSVGWAGGAGGEKLFF. CDR3 DNA: TGTGCCAGCAGCGTAGGGTGGGCAGGGGGCGCCGGTGGTGAAAAACTGTTTTTT.

This clone was seen a single time. This chain joins TRBV19 and TRBJ2-3; D might be TRBD1 (6 bases). V gave up 5 bases and J gave up 9 bases, with 18 bases separating them. The germline V gene has CDR1 LNHDA and CDR2 SQIVND (reference sequence). CDR3 length equals 14 residues. The CDR3 DNA reads as TGTGCCAGTAGTTCGAATGTGGGGGCAAGGACGCAGTATTTT. As protein: CASSSNVGARTQYF. The whole variable domain, remainder taken from reference TRBV19 and TRBJ2-3, is DGGITQSPKYLFRKEGQNVTLSCEQNLNHDAMYWYRQDPGQGLRLIYYSQIVNDFQKGDIAEGYSVSREKKESFPLTVTSAQKNPTAFYLCASSSNVGARTQYFGPGTRLTVL.

V gene TRBV6-5 combines with J gene TRBJ1-4; 8 bases map to TRBD1. CDR1 and CDR2 from the germline V gene are MNHEY and SVGAGI. This CDR3 is built from 13 residues. V shed 5 bases, J shed 13 bases, and the junction held 9 bases outside the gene matches. The CDR3 DNA reads TGTGCCAGCAGTGGACAGGGCCTTAGGAGACTGTTTTTT. Its protein product is CASSGQGLRRLFF.

The rearrangement joins TRBV27 to TRBJ1-5, with D possibly matching TRBD1 (5 bases). Germline V gives CDR1 MNHEY, CDR2 SMNVEV (reference sequence). This CDR3 comprises 15 residues. With 4 bases removed from V and 4 bases from J, the gap between germline ends came to 14 bases. CDR3 nucleotides: TGTGCCAGCAGTTCTATAGGGGTAGGGAATCAGCCCCAGCATTTT. Its protein is CASSSIGVGNQPQHF.

The chain carries TRBV2 and TRBJ2-7; 9 positions match TRBD2. Germline V lookup: CDR1 SNHLY, CDR2 FYNNEI. The CDR3 is 15 amino acids. V lost 3 bases and J lost 4; bases outside the gene matches: 7. The chain's CDR3 is CASSEGSGRRYEQYF. CDR3 nucleotides: TGTGCCAGCAGTGAGGGGAGCGGGAGGCGATACGAGCAGTACTTC.